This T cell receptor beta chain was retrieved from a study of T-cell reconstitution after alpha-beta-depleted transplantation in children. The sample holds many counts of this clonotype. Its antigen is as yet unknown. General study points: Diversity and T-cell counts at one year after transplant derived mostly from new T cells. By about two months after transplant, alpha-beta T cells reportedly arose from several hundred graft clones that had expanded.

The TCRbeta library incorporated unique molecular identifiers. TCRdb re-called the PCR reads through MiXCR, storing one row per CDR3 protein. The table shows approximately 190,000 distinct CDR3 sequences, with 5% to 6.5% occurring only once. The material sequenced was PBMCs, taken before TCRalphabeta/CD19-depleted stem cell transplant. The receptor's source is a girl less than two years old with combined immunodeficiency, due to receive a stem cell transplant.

The CDR3 protein is CASSLDRVGGLYEQYF. The CDR3 DNA sequence: TGCGCCAGCAGCTTGGACAGGGTCGGGGGACTCTACGAGCAGTACTTC. This chain joins TRBV5-1 and TRBJ2-7; the D gene could be TRBD1 or TRBD2 (6 bases each). The CDR3 loop spans 16 amino acids. Germline V gene data show CDR1 as SGHRS and CDR2 as YFSETQ. The ends were cut back, 0 bases at V and 3 bases at J, with 16 bases in the middle.